These T cell receptor beta chains were read from a single sample in a study of blood T cells in healthy people across ages. One entry per CDR3 protein, called by TCRdb with MiXCR from the 5' RACE reads. The repertoire holds around 1,000,000 distinct CDR3 sequences, with under 30% as singletons. The sample was also reused in another study, on T cells of mothers and their children.

Sequencing was performed on blood. These receptors were collected from a girl aged 2 to 9 in good health. The CDR3 runs from the conserved cysteine through the conserved F or W.

>TRBV20-1
CSARAPGRGSYNEQFF
>TRBV7-2
CASRSTSGMSDEQFF
>TRBV29-1
CSASEGGGLRNEQFF
>TRBV6-6
CASMGPWDKGNQPQHF
>TRBV11-2
CASSDWTGDVKKTQYF
>TRBV13
CASSLGGTPGWGYTF
>TRBV29-1
CSVEVWGQETQYF
>TRBV29-1
CSVEDGQRAFF
>TRBV28
CASSPRGVANEQFF
>TRBV5-1
CASSLVGVLTDTQYF
>TRBV4-3
CASSQEARMSYGYTF
>TRBV2
CASSPYTGDTSTQYF
>TRBV5-1
CASSPNPRTGAETQYF
>TRBV27
CASSLSPTDQGEKLFF
>TRBV29-1
CSVGALSGNEQFF
>TRBV11-2
CASSPIHDSPFSPLHF
>TRBV29-1
CSVGEGDTEAFF
>TRBV28
CASSPPQLETQYF
>TRBV6-6
CASSYSTITDTQYF
>TRBV6-1
CASSPVQPLPWGQYF
>TRBV7-8
CASSFGRDRRAYEQYF
>TRBV5-1
CASSRGTGPTGELFF
>TRBV6-2/TRBV6-3
CASTPYRAYNEQFF
>TRBV7-9
CASSGASGEQYF
>TRBV24-1
CATSVVSSGPFAGSDTQYF
>TRBV10-3
CAISDNPLATNEKLFF
>TRBV3-1
CASSARTAAPLHF
>TRBV11-2
CASSSNSVWEQYF
>TRBV5-1
CASGNGHSTNEKLFF
>TRBV12-3/TRBV12-4
CASSTPPLEGVREKLFF
>TRBV14
CASSQMFGTGQETQYF
>TRBV5-5
CASSPSAYEQYF
>TRBV20-1
CSSLKTSVAETQYF
>TRBV28
CASSFGRQINTEAFF
>TRBV6-4
CASSMGRRNNEQFF
>TRBV5-6
CASILKDRETMKQYF
>TRBV3-1
CASSQSKPGSSYNEQFF
>TRBV11-2
CASSLGAGTSIYRRTDTQYF
>TRBV6-1
CASSESLAGGPWGEQFF
>TRBV4-1
CASSQPRDPKKTRYF
>TRBV29-1
CSVEKRLAVDNEQFF
>TRBV5-1
CASFRGGDQETQYF
>TRBV19
CASSAPSGNPSYEQYF
>TRBV20-1
CSAGGRGGEQYF
>TRBV9
CASSVGWGNSPLHF
>TRBV29-1
CGVATGQGLLAKNIQYF
>TRBV6-5
CASSYSEGKYNYGYTF
>TRBV5-6
CASSIDFSYEQYF
>TRBV10-3
CAISETGTGYEQYF
>TRBV29-1
CSVQRTGYNEKLFF
>TRBV12-3/TRBV12-4
CASSLKAGTEQFF
>TRBV20-1
CSASGGSRNYEQYF
>TRBV12-3/TRBV12-4
CASTTTGGYEQYF
>TRBV12-3/TRBV12-4
CASGVGGTDTQYF
>TRBV2
CASVTASYEQYF
>TRBV7-2
CASSGRDRTQETQYF
>TRBV5-6
CASSLWAGGIEETQYF
>TRBV12-3/TRBV12-4
CASSLAGLGNEKLFF
>TRBV7-2
CASSLLDSVNTEAFF
>TRBV7-3
CASSLGASDTQYF